This TCR beta chain was obtained from a study of monozygotic twins with inflammatory bowel disease. General study results and limits: Especially with disease activity, IBD patients shared fewer clonotypes with others than healthy twins did. No discrimination was achieved between different T cell subtypes.

The CDR3 covers 13 residues. Germline CDR1 SQVTM, CDR2 ANQGSEA. On this clonotype: Its target is not known.

TCRdb reprocessed the 5' RACE reads and reports one entry per CDR3 protein, with no DNA. This specimen shows some 130,000 distinct CDR3 sequences; the ten leading clones hold around 1.2%. This chain uses TRBV29-1 with TRBJ2-5; no DNA is available, so the TRBD1 call from TCRdb remains unchecked. The sequenced sample was blood. This clonotype originated in a human donor with ulcerative colitis or Crohn's disease, or a healthy co-twin of an affected twin (not recorded which). CDR3 in amino acids: CSVQDSNQETQYF.